This TCR beta chain appears in the sequencing data of a study of cytomegalovirus exposure and HLA in healthy donors. PCR primers comprised 60 Vbeta and 13 Jbeta primers. TCRdb keeps only in-frame clones here, not all; method: immunoSEQ multiplex PCR. The data hold 150,000 to 200,000 clones, with 70% to 85% observed a single time. Each donor was healthy, and each was a bone marrow donor. J lost 12 bases, V lost 1 base, and 0 bases had no gene match. The CDR3 totals 12 residues. Germline V CDR1 and CDR2: LNHNV, YYDKDF (reference sequence). Study results and caveats: Being indistinguishable, some V segments were excluded, TRBV6-2 and TRBV6-3 among them. Earlier analysis looked at TCR beta V segments, and most were productive about 87% or about 30% of the time. A later analysis found common viral pathogens apparently linked to several of the most significant clusters.

Turning to this clone: Its antigen remains unidentified.

The rearrangement joins TRBV15 to TRBJ1-4; 9 bases match TRBD1. This clonotype was sampled from a woman aged 25 to 39 in good health and CMV-seronegative. The sample comprised PBMCs. The CDR3 loop reads CATSRGQGELFF. CDR3 bases: TGTGCCACCAGCAGAGGACAGGGGGAACTGTTTTTT.